The sequence of this T cell receptor (beta chain) was determined in a study of shared clonotypes between healthy human individuals. Generated by immunoSEQ multiplex PCR, the TCRdb table keeps only in-frame clones and is missing some. The table has around 180,000 clones, over 80% seen once; the top ten hold more than 0.06%. Donors were Caucasian adults residing in Nashville, Tennessee, USA. Material: naive CD4+ T cells sorted from blood. Subset defined: CD45RA+ positively selected. This TCR was recovered from a woman in her twenties or thirties in good health.

The CDR3 reads CASSSRQGGAYEQYF. CDR3 bases: TGTGCCAGCAGCTCAAGACAGGGTGGAGCGTACGAGCAGTACTTC. The V gene is TRBV7-9, the J gene TRBJ2-7, with TRBD1 matching 7 bases. The CDR3 has 15 amino acids. Germline loops: CDR1 SEHNR, CDR2 FQNEAQ (reference sequence). V was clipped by 4 bases and J by 4 bases; unmatched bases: 10.